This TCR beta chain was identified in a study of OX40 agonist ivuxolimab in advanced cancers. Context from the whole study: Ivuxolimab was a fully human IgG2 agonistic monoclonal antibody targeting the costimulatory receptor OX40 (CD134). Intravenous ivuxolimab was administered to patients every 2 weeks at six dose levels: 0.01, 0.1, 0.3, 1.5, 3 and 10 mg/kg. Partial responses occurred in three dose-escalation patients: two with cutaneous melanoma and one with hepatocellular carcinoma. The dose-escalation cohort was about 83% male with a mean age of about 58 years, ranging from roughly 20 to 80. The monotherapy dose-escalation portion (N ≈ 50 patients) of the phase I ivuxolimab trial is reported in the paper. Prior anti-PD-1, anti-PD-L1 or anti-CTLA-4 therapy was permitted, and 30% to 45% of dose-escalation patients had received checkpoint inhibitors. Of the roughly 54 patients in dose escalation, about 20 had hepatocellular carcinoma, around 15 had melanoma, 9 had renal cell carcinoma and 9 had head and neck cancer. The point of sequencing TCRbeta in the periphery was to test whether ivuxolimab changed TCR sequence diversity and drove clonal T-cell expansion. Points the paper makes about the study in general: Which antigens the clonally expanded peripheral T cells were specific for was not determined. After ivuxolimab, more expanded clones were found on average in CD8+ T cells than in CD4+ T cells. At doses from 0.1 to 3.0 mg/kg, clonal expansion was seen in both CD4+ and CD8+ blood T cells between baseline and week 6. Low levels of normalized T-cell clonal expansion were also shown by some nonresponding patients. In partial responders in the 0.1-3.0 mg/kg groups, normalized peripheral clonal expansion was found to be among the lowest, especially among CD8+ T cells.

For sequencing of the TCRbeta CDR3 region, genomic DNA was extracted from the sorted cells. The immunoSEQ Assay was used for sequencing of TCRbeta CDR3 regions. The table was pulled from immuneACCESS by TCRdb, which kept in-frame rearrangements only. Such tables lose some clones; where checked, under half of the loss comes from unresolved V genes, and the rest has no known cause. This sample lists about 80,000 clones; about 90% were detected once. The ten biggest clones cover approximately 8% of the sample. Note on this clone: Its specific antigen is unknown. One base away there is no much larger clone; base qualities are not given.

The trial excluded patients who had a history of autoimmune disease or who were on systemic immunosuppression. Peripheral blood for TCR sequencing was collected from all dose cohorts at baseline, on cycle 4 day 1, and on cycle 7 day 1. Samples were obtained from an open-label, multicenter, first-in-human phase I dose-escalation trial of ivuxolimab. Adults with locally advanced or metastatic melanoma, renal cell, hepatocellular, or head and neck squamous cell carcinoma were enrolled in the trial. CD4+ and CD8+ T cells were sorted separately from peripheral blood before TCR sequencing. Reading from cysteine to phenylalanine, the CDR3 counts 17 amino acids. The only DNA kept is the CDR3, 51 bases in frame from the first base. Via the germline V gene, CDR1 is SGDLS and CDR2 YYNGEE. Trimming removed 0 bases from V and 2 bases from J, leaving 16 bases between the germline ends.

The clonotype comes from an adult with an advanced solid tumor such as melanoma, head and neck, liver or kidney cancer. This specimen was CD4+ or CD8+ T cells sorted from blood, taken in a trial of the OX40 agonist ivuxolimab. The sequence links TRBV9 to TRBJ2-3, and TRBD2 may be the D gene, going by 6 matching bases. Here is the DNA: TGTGCCAGCAGCGTAGGTAATAGCGGAGCGTTCACAGATACGCAGTATTTT. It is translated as CASSVGNSGAFTDTQYF.